The source of this T cell receptor (beta chain) is a study of quantifying T cell responses using KT2 cells. Study as a whole: Reverse transcription used primers in the TCR alpha and beta constant regions.

V was shortened by 3 bases and J by 1 base, with 11 bases between the two germline ends. From germline, CDR1 is KGHDR and CDR2 SFDVKD. The CDR3 has 15 amino acids. The table lists this clonotype with many counts. Each cDNA got a UMI-containing oligo ligated at its 3' end. An equimolar mix of RC1.1 and RC1.2 primed the beta chain across TRBC1 and TRBC2. In TCRdb, the UMI-ligation and nested PCR reads were re-called with MiXCR into one record per CDR3 protein. This table has tens of thousands of distinct CDR3 sequences, more than 9% appearing once. Source material: PBMCs spiked with cells of the T cell clone KT2. This chain connects TRBV24-1 to TRBJ2-5, with D possibly TRBD2 on 6 matching bases. This TCR came from a human donor. The DNA of the CDR3 is TGTGCCACCAGTGATACCGGGACTGGCCAAGAGACCCAGTACTTC. It encodes CATSDTGTGQETQYF.